These 21 T cell receptor beta chains came from one sample sequenced in a study of cytomegalovirus exposure and HLA in healthy donors. In the PCR, 60 Vbeta and 13 Jbeta primers were used. TCRdb keeps only in-frame clones here, not all; method: immunoSEQ multiplex PCR. The sample records 150,000 to 200,000 clones, 68% being singletons. The sequencing sample was made of PBMCs. The receptors derive from a woman in her forties in good health and CMV-seropositive.

The V and J genes are TRBV2 and TRBJ1-5; D is perhaps TRBD1 (6 bases). Trimming shortened V by 2 bases and J by 4 bases, and 6 bases separated the two germline ends. The CDR3 has 13 amino acids. Germline V gene sequence: CDR1 SNHLY, CDR2 FYNNEI. CDR3: CASSETGNQPQHF. DNA of the CDR3: TGTGCCAGCAGTGAAACAGGGAATCAGCCCCAGCATTTT.

This clone was detected once. This chain joins TRBV4-1 and TRBJ2-5, with 7 bases lining up with TRBD2. Germline CDR1 is MGHRA and CDR2 is YSYEKL. This CDR3 is 16 amino acids long. V shed 1 base and J 2 bases; nucleotides not matched to a gene: 7. The CDR3 DNA sequence: TGCGCCAGCAGCCAAGCAGCGGGACTCCTACAAGAGACCCAGTACTTC. The encoded protein is CASSQAAGLLQETQYF.

V usage is TRBV9 and J usage is TRBJ1-5, with D perhaps TRBD1 (5 bases). CDR1 is SGDLS, CDR2 YYNGEE, per germline. V shed 3 bases and J shed 5 bases, with 12 bases lying between them. The CDR3 spans 14 residues. The CDR3 DNA is TGTGCCAGCAGCGCCGGACACCGAGATCAGCCCCAGCATTTT. This translates into CASSAGHRDQPQHF.

The chain joins TRBV5-4 to TRBJ1-6; 7 nucleotides match TRBD1. The CDR3 contains 15 residues. The V and J ends lost 4 bases and 10 bases, in that order; junction bases with no gene match: 11. From germline, CDR1 is SGHNT and CDR2 YYREEE (reference sequence). As DNA, the CDR3 is TGTGCCAGCAGCCTCCCACAGGGGAACGGGTCACCCCTCCACTTT. It encodes CASSLPQGNGSPLHF. The variable domain in full, completed from reference TRBV5-4 and TRBJ1-6, reads ETGVTQSPTHLIKTRGQQVTLRCSSQSGHNTVSWYQQALGQGPQFIFQYYREEENGRGNFPPRFSGLQFPNYSSELNVNALELDDSALYLCASSLPQGNGSPLHFGNGTRLTVT.

This clone has just one count. The chain has TRBV6-7 and TRBJ2-7; D ambiguous. TRBV6-7 is identified as an open reading frame with a role that is uncertain. V lost 0 bases to trimming and J lost 2 bases, with 8 bases between them. This CDR3 is built from 14 residues. CDR3 sequence: CASSYSTRTYEQYF. CDR3 sequence (DNA): TGTGCCAGCAGTTACTCGACCAGGACCTACGAGCAGTACTTC.

This sequence joins TRBV29-1 and TRBJ1-2; 7 bases are shared with TRBD1. This CDR3 is 13 amino acids long. Trimming cost V 5 bases and J 3 bases; bases outside gene matches: 6. The V gene's germline CDR1 is SQVTM and CDR2 ANQGSEA. CDR3 coding DNA: TGCAGCGTTTCCCCCGGGACAGACTATGGCTACACCTTC. It codes for CSVSPGTDYGYTF. Variable domain in full (rest from reference TRBV29-1 and TRBJ1-2): SAVISQKPSRDICQRGTSLTIQCQVDSQVTMMFWYRQQPGQSLTLIATANQGSEATYESGFVIDKFPISRPNLTFSTLTVSNMSPEDSSIYLCSVSPGTDYGYTFGSGTRLTVV.

This clone appeared once. This rearrangement joins TRBV11-3 to TRBJ2-1; TRBD2 aligns across 11 bases. V lost 0 bases, J lost 8 bases, and 6 bases stayed unmatched. This CDR3 spans 16 amino acids. CDR1 SGHNT and CDR2 YENEEA come from the germline V gene. This chain's CDR3 is CASSLDLAGGIDEQFF. The CDR3 region has the DNA TGTGCCAGCAGCTTAGATCTAGCGGGAGGAATTGATGAGCAGTTCTTC. The full variable domain, with the rest looked up from reference TRBV11-3 and TRBJ2-1, is EAGVVQSPRYKIIEKKQPVAFWCNPISGHNTLYWYLQNLGQGPELLIRYENEEAVDDSQLPKDRFSAERLKGVDSTLKIQPAELGDSAVYLCASSLDLAGGIDEQFFGPGTRLTVL.

The chain carries TRBV4-2 and TRBJ2-5; a possible D gene is TRBD2 (6 bases). The J call may be faulty, since TRBJ2-7 better matches the DNA end. Germline CDR1 is LGHNA and CDR2 is YNFKEQ. This CDR3 contains 14 residues. The CDR3 spells CASSPLGGYHEQYF. The DNA for the CDR3 is TGTGCCAGCAGCCCCCTAGGAGGGTACCACGAGCAGTACTTC.

J is TRBJ2-1 and V is TRBV30; 12 nucleotides align to TRBD2. The V segment lost 2 bases and the J segment 6 bases; nucleotides outside the gene matches: 8. This CDR3 has 16 amino acids. CDR1 and CDR2 from the germline V gene are GTSNPN and SVGIG (reference sequence). The CDR3 region has the DNA TGTGCCTGGAGTCCCCCCCTAGCGGGAGGGGTCAATGAGCAGTTCTTC. This translates into CAWSPPLAGGVNEQFF.

The chain joins TRBV27 to TRBJ2-1, with 10 bases matching TRBD2. Trimming removed 4 bases from V and 4 bases from J; junction bases left unmatched: 4. This CDR3 is 15 amino acids long. Looked up from germline, CDR1 is MNHEY and CDR2 is SMNVEV (reference sequence). CDR3 in amino acids: CASSSLAGIYNEQFF. The CDR3 region has the DNA TGTGCCAGCAGTTCACTAGCGGGAATATACAATGAGCAGTTCTTC.

The chain has TRBV4-1 and TRBJ2-7; tentatively, D is TRBD1 (6 bases). CDR3 size: 16 residues. V lost 0 bases and J 0 bases, leaving 12 bases between the germline ends. Germline V gene sequence: CDR1 MGHRA, CDR2 YSYEKL. CDR3 residues: CASSQDPTGFSYEQYF. The CDR3 DNA reads TGCGCCAGCAGCCAAGATCCAACAGGGTTCTCCTACGAGCAGTACTTC.

V gene TRBV5-1 combines with J gene TRBJ2-5; possible D gene TRBD1, 6 bases. The DNA matches TRBJ2-7 better at its end, which makes the J call doubtful. Germline V lookup: CDR1 SGHRS, CDR2 YFSETQ. This CDR3 contains 16 residues. The CDR3 spells CASSLAKQGTPYEQYF. CDR3 DNA sequence: TGCGCCAGCAGCTTGGCAAAACAGGGTACCCCCTACGAGCAGTACTTC.

This chain links TRBV18 with TRBJ1-2; D is possibly TRBD1 (6 bases). CDR1 and CDR2 from the germline V gene are KGHSH and LQKENI. Trimming took off 0 bases at V and 0 bases at J, with 11 bases between the two ends. This CDR3 region has 16 residues. The CDR3 loop is CASSPPDQGTNYGYTF. CDR3 sequence (DNA): TGTGCCAGCTCACCACCGGATCAGGGGACTAACTATGGCTACACCTTC. Full variable domain (outside the CDR3, taken from reference TRBV18 and TRBJ1-2): NAGVMQNPRHLVRRRGQEARLRCSPMKGHSHVYWYRQLPEEGLKFMVYLQKENIIDESGMPKERFSAEFPKEGPSILRIQQVVRGDSAAYFCASSPPDQGTNYGYTFGSGTRLTVV.

V and J are TRBV4-3 and TRBJ2-1; 9 bases fit TRBD2. V lost 0 bases and J lost 4; bases outside the gene matches: 4. Germline V gene data show CDR1 as LGHNA and CDR2 as YSLEER. The CDR3 contains 16 residues. The CDR3 DNA reads TGCGCCAGCAGCCAAGATCGCGGGGGGGGATACAATGAGCAGTTCTTC. Its protein is CASSQDRGGGYNEQFF.

This chain connects TRBV7-9 to TRBJ2-5; 7 nucleotides align to TRBD2. The CDR3 contains 15 residues. V shed 5 bases, J shed 2 bases, and the junction held 8 bases outside the gene matches. The germline gives CDR1 SEHNR, CDR2 FQNEAQ (reference sequence). The CDR3 region is CASSLGTTPQETQYF. In DNA form, the CDR3 reads TGTGCCAGCAGCCTAGGGACTACCCCGCAAGAGACCCAGTACTTC.

The chain carries TRBV6-6 and TRBJ2-1; D unresolved. The V and J ends lost 4 bases and 3 bases respectively, with 10 bases between them. This CDR3 region has 14 residues. Germline CDR1 and CDR2: MNHNY and SVGAGI (reference sequence). As DNA, the CDR3 is TGTGCCAGCAGTTTCCCCCAGGACTACAATGAGCAGTTCTTC. Protein product: CASSFPQDYNEQFF.

This chain connects TRBV7-8 to TRBJ1-3, with D possibly TRBD1 on 5 matching bases. The CDR3 runs 15 residues. Germline V gene data show CDR1 as SGHVS and CDR2 as FQNEAQ. With 5 bases removed from V and 1 base from J, the gap between germline ends came to 12 bases. The CDR3: CASSRKQGSGNTIYF. CDR3 DNA: TGTGCCAGCAGCCGCAAGCAGGGATCTGGAAACACCATATATTTT.

This clone was observed a few times. One end of the junction fails to match germline, which may point to a read error. The CDR3 nucleotides are TGTGCCAGCAGCTTAAAAGGCGATAGCTCCCACGAGCAGTACTTC. As protein: CASSLKGDSSHEQYF. The chain employs TRBV7-9 and TRBJ2-7; no reliable D call. From germline, CDR1 is SEHNR and CDR2 FQNEAQ (reference sequence). CDR3 size: 15 residues.

In DNA form, the CDR3 reads TGTGCCAGCAGTCCAGGGGACAGCGTCACAGATACGCAGTATTTT. Protein product: CASSPGDSVTDTQYF. This chain connects TRBV27 to TRBJ2-3, with 7 bases lining up with TRBD1. The ends lost 5 bases at V and 2 bases at J; junction bases unmatched: 7. The germline gives CDR1 MNHEY, CDR2 SMNVEV (reference sequence). This CDR3 is built from 15 residues.

Only a few counts were recorded for this clone. The chain joins TRBV5-1 to TRBJ2-1; 11 nucleotides align to TRBD2. The CDR3 covers 16 residues. The germline V gene encodes CDR1 SGHRS and CDR2 YFSETQ. With 1 base clipped from V and 3 bases from J, the junction kept 3 bases outside the gene matches. This chain's CDR3 is CASSLTSGSVYNEQFF. CDR3 bases: TGCGCCAGCAGCTTGACTAGCGGGAGCGTCTACAATGAGCAGTTCTTC. The entire variable domain, with the rest obtained from reference TRBV5-1 and TRBJ2-1, is as follows: KAGVTQTPRYLIKTRGQQVTLSCSPISGHRSVSWYQQTPGQGLQFLFEYFSETQRNKGNFPGRFSGRQFSNSRSEMNVSTLELGDSALYLCASSLTSGSVYNEQFFGPGTRLTVL.

The genes are TRBV7-2 and TRBJ2-1, with 8 nucleotides matching TRBD2. V dropped 0 bases and J dropped 9; count of bases not matched to a gene: 16. The CDR3 extends over 18 amino acids. Germline V lookup: CDR1 SGHTA, CDR2 FQGNSA. The CDR3 nucleotides read TGTGCCAGCAGCTTAGCGCTCAATAAGGGACTAGGGGGGGGTGAGCAGTTCTTC. It translates to CASSLALNKGLGGGEQFF.